This T cell receptor (beta chain) was sequenced for a study of T cells in Graves' hyperthyroidism and ophthalmopathy. In its sample, this clonotype was seen many times. RNA transcripts yielded amplified TCR beta CDR3 regions. In the first-round RT-PCR of the TCR CDR3, the HTBI primer set was used. One entry per CDR3 protein results from TCRdb running MiXCR on the multiplex PCR reads. The sample records 250,000 or so distinct CDR3 sequences, about 15% being singletons. J gave up 2 bases and V 3 bases, and 7 bases lay outside the gene matches. Germline V gene data show CDR1 as DFQATT and CDR2 as SNEGSKA (reference sequence). The CDR3 loop spans 16 amino acids.

Source material: blood. The sequence was obtained from a woman in her forties or fifties with Graves' hyperthyroidism that later progressed to Graves' ophthalmopathy. V usage is TRBV20-1 and J usage is TRBJ2-5, with 12 nucleotides matching TRBD2. The CDR3 DNA reads as TGCAGTGCTAGCGAGGGACTAGCGGGTAATCAAGAGACCCAGTACTTC. Translated, it gives CSASEGLAGNQETQYF.